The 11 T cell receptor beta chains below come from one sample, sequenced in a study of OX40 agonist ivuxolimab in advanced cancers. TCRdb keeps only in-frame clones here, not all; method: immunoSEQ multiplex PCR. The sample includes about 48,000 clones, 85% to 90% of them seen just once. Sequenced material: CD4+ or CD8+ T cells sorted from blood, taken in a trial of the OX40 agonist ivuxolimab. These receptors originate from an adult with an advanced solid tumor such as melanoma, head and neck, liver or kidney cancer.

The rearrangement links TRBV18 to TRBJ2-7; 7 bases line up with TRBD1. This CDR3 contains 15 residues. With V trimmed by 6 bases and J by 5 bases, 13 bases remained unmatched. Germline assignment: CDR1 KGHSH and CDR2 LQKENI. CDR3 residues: CASSPYRGEFDEQYF. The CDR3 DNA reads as TGTGCCAGCTCGCCTTACAGGGGAGAGTTTGACGAGCAGTACTTC.

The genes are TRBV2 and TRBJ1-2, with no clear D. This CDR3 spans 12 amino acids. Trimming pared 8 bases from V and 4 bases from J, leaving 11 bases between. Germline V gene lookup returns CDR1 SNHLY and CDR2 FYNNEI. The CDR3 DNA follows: TGTGCCAGCCTCGGGAACAGCTATGGCTACACCTTC. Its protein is CASLGNSYGYTF. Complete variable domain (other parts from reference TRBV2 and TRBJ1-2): EPEVTQTPSHQVTQMGQEVILRCVPISNHLYFYWYRQILGQKVEFLVSFYNNEISEKSEIFDDQFSVERPDGSNFTLKIRSTKLEDSAMYFCASLGNSYGYTFGSGTRLTVV.

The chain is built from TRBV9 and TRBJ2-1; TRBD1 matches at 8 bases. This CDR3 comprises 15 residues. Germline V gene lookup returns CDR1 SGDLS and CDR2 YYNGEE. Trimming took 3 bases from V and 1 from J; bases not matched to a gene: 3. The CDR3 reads CASSGQGLSYNEQFF. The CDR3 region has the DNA TGTGCCAGCAGCGGACAGGGGTTGTCCTACAATGAGCAGTTCTTC.

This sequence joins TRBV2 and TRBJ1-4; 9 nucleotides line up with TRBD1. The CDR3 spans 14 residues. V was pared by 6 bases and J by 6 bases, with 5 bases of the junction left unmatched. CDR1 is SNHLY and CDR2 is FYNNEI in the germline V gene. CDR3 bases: TGTGCCAGCAGCGGACAGGGGTTGTATGAAAAACTGTTTTTT. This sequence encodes CASSGQGLYEKLFF.

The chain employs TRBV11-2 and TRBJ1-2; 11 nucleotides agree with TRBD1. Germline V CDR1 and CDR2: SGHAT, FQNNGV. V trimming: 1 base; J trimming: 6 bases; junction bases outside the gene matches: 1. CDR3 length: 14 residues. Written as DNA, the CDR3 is TGTGCCAGCAGCTTAGGGGACAGGGGGGATGGCTACACCTTC. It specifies CASSLGDRGDGYTF.

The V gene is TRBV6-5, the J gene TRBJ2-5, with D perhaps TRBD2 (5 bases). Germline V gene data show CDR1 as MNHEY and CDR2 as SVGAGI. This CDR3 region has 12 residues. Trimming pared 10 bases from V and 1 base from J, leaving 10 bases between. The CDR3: CAISGSQETQYF. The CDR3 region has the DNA TGTGCCATCTCGGGAAGCCAAGAGACCCAGTACTTC.

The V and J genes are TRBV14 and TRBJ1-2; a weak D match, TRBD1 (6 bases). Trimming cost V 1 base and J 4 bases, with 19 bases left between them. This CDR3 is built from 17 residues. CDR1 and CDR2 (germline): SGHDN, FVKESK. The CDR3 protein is CASSQVRATGTFYGYTF. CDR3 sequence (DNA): TGTGCCAGCAGCCAAGTTCGTGCTACAGGGACCTTCTATGGCTACACCTTC. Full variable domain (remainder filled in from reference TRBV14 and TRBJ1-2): EAGVTQFPSHSVIEKGQTVTLRCDPISGHDNLYWYRRVMGKEIKFLLHFVKESKQDESGMPNNRFLAERTGGTYSTLKVQPAELEDSGVYFCASSQVRATGTFYGYTFGSGTRLTVV.

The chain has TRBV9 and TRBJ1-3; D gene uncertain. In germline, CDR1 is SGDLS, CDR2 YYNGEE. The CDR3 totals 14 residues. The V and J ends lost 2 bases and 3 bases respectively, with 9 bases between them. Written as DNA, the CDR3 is TGTGCCAGCAGCGTGGGGAGGGATGGAAACACCATATATTTT. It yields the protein CASSVGRDGNTIYF. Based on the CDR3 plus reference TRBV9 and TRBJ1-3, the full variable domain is DSGVTQTPKHLITATGQRVTLRCSPRSGDLSVYWYQQSLDQGLQFLIQYYNGEERAKGNILERFSAQQFPDLHSELNLSSLELGDSALYFCASSVGRDGNTIYFGEGSWLTVV.

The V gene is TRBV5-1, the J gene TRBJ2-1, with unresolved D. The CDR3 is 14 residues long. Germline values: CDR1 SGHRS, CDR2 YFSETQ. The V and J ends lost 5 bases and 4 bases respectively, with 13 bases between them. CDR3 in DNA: TGCGCCAGCAGGATTGGGGTGGTGTACAATGAGCAGTTCTTC. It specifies CASRIGVVYNEQFF. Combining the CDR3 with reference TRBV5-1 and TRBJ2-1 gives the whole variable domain KAGVTQTPRYLIKTRGQQVTLSCSPISGHRSVSWYQQTPGQGLQFLFEYFSETQRNKGNFPGRFSGRQFSNSRSEMNVSTLELGDSALYLCASRIGVVYNEQFFGPGTRLTVL.

The CDR3 protein is CASSIWQGSTEAFF. Written as DNA, the CDR3 is TGTGCCAGTAGTATCTGGCAGGGCTCCACTGAAGCTTTCTTT. The chain links TRBV19 to TRBJ1-1; D is possibly TRBD1 (5 bases). The germline CDR1 and CDR2 sequences are LNHDA and SQIVND (reference sequence). The CDR3 contains 14 residues. Trimming took off 3 bases at V and 4 bases at J, with 12 bases between the two ends.

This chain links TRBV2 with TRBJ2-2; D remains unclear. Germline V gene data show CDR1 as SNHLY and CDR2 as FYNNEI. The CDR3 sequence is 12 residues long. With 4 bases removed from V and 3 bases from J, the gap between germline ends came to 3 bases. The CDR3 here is CASSADTGELFF. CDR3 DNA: TGTGCCAGCAGTGCTGACACCGGGGAGCTGTTTTTT.